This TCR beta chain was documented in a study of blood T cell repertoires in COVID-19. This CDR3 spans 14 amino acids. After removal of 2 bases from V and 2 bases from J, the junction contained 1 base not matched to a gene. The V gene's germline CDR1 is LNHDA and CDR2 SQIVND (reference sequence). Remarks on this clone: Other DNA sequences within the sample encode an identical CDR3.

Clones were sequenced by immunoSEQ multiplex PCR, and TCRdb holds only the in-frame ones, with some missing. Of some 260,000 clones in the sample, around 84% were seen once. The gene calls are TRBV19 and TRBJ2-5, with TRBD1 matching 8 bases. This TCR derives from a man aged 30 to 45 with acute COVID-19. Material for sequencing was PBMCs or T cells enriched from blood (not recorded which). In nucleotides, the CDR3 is TGTGCCAGTAGTATAACAGGGGGACAAGAGACCCAGTACTTC. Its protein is CASSITGGQETQYF. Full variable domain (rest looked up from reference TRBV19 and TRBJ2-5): DGGITQSPKYLFRKEGQNVTLSCEQNLNHDAMYWYRQDPGQGLRLIYYSQIVNDFQKGDIAEGYSVSREKKESFPLTVTSAQKNPTAFYLCASSITGGQETQYFGPGTRLLVL.